This TCR beta chain was sequenced for a study of T cell changes during pregnancy in multiple sclerosis. Using immunoSEQ multiplex PCR, the repertoire was profiled, and TCRdb retains in-frame clones only, with some absent. Found here are approximately 37,000 clones, about 88% of them singletons; the top ten hold about 1.2%. CDR3 length: 13 amino acids. The V and J ends lost 0 bases and 6 bases respectively, with 12 bases between them. CDR1 is GTSNPN, CDR2 SVGIG, per germline (reference sequence). The sequence derives from a female donor with multiple sclerosis, enrolled in a pregnancy study. The source was CD4+ T cells from peripheral blood mononuclear cells, collected in the first trimester of pregnancy. The chain carries TRBV30 and TRBJ2-7, with D perhaps TRBD1 (6 bases). The CDR3 protein is CAWSVQGFGEQYF. CDR3 bases: TGTGCCTGGAGTGTTCAGGGGTTCGGCGAGCAGTACTTC. The full variable domain, its missing parts supplied by reference TRBV30 and TRBJ2-7, is SQTIHQWPATLVQPVGSPLSLECTVEGTSNPNLYWYRQAAGRGLQLLFYSVGIGQISSEVPQNLSASRPQDRQFILSSKKLLLSDSGFYLCAWSVQGFGEQYFGPGTRLTVT.